This T cell receptor (beta chain) was sequenced for a study of T-cell reconstitution after alpha-beta-depleted transplantation in children. Library preparation (for TCRbeta) was performed with unique molecular identifiers. One entry per CDR3 protein, called by TCRdb with MiXCR from the PCR reads. The sample lists some 530,000 distinct CDR3 sequences, around 13% seen once, with over 5.5% in the top ten. This clonotype was observed a handful of times. With 0 bases removed from V and 3 bases from J, the gap between germline ends came to 12 bases. The CDR3 spans 15 residues. Looked up from germline, CDR1 is MNHEY and CDR2 is SVGAGI.

Sequenced here: PBMCs from the stem cell graft donor, sampled from the stem cell graft. The sequence derives from a human donor who donated a stem cell graft to a child with combined immunodeficiency. The V gene is TRBV6-5, the J gene TRBJ2-7; maybe TRBD2 (6 bases). This chain's CDR3 is CASSYSGTFIYEQYF. In nucleotides, the CDR3 is TGTGCCAGCAGTTACTCCGGGACTTTTATCTACGAGCAGTACTTC.